Presented here are 10 T cell receptor beta chains from one specimen sequenced in a study of cytomegalovirus exposure and HLA in healthy donors. In the PCR, 60 Vbeta and 13 Jbeta primers were used. TCRdb's copy holds only in-frame clones and misses some; the assay was immunoSEQ multiplex PCR. The sample carries approximately 130,000 clones, approximately 85% recorded once. Sequencing was performed on PBMCs. These receptors were obtained from a boy aged 5-17 years in good health and CMV-seronegative.

The chain uses TRBV4-2 and TRBJ1-2, with D maybe TRBD1 (5 bases). V was cut by 3 bases and J by 8 bases, with 13 bases left in between. Looked up from germline, CDR1 is LGHNA and CDR2 is YNFKEQ. The CDR3 has 13 residues. In nucleotides, the CDR3 is TGTGCCAGCAGCCATAACCAGGGTGGCGGCTACACCTTC. Its protein is CASSHNQGGGYTF.

J is TRBJ1-4 and V is TRBV5-1; D not certain. The CDR3 runs to 15 residues. V dropped 0 bases and J dropped 0 bases, with 6 bases sitting between them. Per germline, CDR1 SGHRS and CDR2 YFSETQ. The CDR3 reads CASSLASATNEKLFF. The CDR3 coding sequence is TGCGCCAGCAGCTTGGCCTCAGCAACTAATGAAAAACTGTTTTTT.

The rearrangement uses TRBV7-2 and TRBJ2-2; 8 positions match TRBD2. Losses at the gene ends were 6 bases for V and 7 bases for J; bases not matched to a gene: 16. Germline values: CDR1 SGHTA, CDR2 FQGNSA. CDR3 length equals 17 residues. The CDR3, as DNA: TGTGCCAGCAGTTTTACCCGAGCGGGAGTTAGTCACGGGGAGCTGTTTTTT. This gives the protein CASSFTRAGVSHGELFF. The full variable domain, completed using reference TRBV7-2 and TRBJ2-2, is GAGVSQSPSNKVTEKGKDVELRCDPISGHTALYWYRQSLGQGLEFLIYFQGNSAPDKSGLPSDRFSAERTGGSVSTLTIQRTQQEDSAVYLCASSFTRAGVSHGELFFGEGSRLTVL.

CDR3 DNA sequence: TGTGCCAGCAGTGACAGCTTTCCCAGCGTCGATCAGCCCCAGCATTTT. Its protein is CASSDSFPSVDQPQHF. The rearrangement joins TRBV2 to TRBJ1-5; D is unresolved. Germline V CDR1 and CDR2: SNHLY, FYNNEI. V dropped 3 bases and J dropped 5 bases, with 17 bases sitting between them. The CDR3 contains 16 residues.

The chain couples TRBV30 to TRBJ2-1; D is perhaps TRBD1 (6 bases). Germline CDR1 reads GTSNPN; CDR2 reads SVGIG (reference sequence). With 2 bases removed from V and 3 bases from J, the gap between germline ends came to 14 bases. The CDR3 consists of 15 residues. The CDR3 DNA sequence: TGTGCCTGGAGTATAAGGGGGTCTCTCTACAATGAGCAGTTCTTC. Amino acids: CAWSIRGSLYNEQFF.

The chain couples TRBV5-4 to TRBJ1-1; D uncertain. Trimming cost V 4 bases and J 2 bases, with 12 bases left between them. The CDR3 runs to 14 residues. Germline CDR1 is SGHNT and CDR2 is YYREEE (reference sequence). The CDR3 DNA reads as TGTGCCAGCAGCCGCGGTGCTTCTAACACTGAAGCTTTCTTT. Translation gives CASSRGASNTEAFF.

V and J are TRBV5-6 and TRBJ2-7; tentatively, D is TRBD1 (6 bases). The CDR3 is made up of 14 amino acids. CDR1 and CDR2 from the germline V gene are SGHDT and YYEEEE. V was shortened by 4 bases and J by 2 bases, with 13 bases between the two germline ends. The chain's CDR3 is CASSQWDKAYEQYF. The CDR3 coding sequence is TGTGCCAGCAGCCAATGGGACAAAGCCTACGAGCAGTACTTC.

This CDR3 reads CASSLRTGRGSPLHF. The CDR3 DNA sequence: TGTGCCAGCAGCCTACGGACAGGGCGGGGTTCACCCCTCCACTTT. The chain carries TRBV5-8 and TRBJ1-6, with 8 bases aligning to TRBD1. CDR3 size: 15 residues. Looked up from germline, CDR1 is SGHTS and CDR2 is YDEGEE. Losses at the gene ends were 4 bases for V and 9 bases for J; bases not matched to a gene: 9.

CDR3 DNA: TGCGCCAGCAGCCCGGGACTAGCGGGAGGAAATGAGCAGTTCTTC. Translating it yields CASSPGLAGGNEQFF. The chain joins TRBV5-1 to TRBJ2-1; 15 positions match TRBD2. J lost 7 bases, V lost 4 bases, and 3 bases had no gene match. Germline values: CDR1 SGHRS, CDR2 YFSETQ. The CDR3 runs 15 residues.

The chain links TRBV11-3 to TRBJ1-5; 7 bases are shared with TRBD1. This CDR3 has 16 residues. J lost 7 bases, V lost 2 bases, and 11 bases had no gene match. Germline CDR1 and CDR2: SGHNT and YENEEA. The CDR3 reads CASSLPTGLFGQPQHF. The CDR3 bases are TGTGCCAGCAGCTTACCGACAGGGCTTTTCGGGCAGCCCCAGCATTTT.